The TCR beta chain described here comes from a study of OX40 agonist ivuxolimab in advanced cancers. Context from the whole study: Ivuxolimab was a fully human IgG2 agonistic monoclonal antibody targeting the costimulatory receptor OX40 (CD134). Intravenous ivuxolimab was administered to patients every 2 weeks at six dose levels: 0.01, 0.1, 0.3, 1.5, 3 and 10 mg/kg. Of the approximately 54 patients in dose escalation, about 19 had hepatocellular carcinoma, some 15 had melanoma, 9 had renal cell carcinoma and 9 had head and neck cancer. In the dose-escalation cohort, 75% to 90% of patients were male, and the mean age was approximately 60 years with a range of roughly 23 to 79. Patients were allowed to have had prior anti-PD-1, anti-PD-L1 or anti-CTLA-4 therapy, and more than 30% of the dose-escalation patients had previously received checkpoint inhibitors. Partial responses were achieved by three dose-escalation patients, of whom one had hepatocellular carcinoma and two had cutaneous melanoma. Peripheral TCRbeta sequencing was intended to test whether TCR sequence diversity was altered and clonal T-cell expansion was caused by ivuxolimab. The paper describes the monotherapy dose-escalation part (N of about 57 patients) of the phase I trial of ivuxolimab. Broader findings and caveats from the paper: Low levels of normalized T-cell clonal expansion were also seen in some nonresponding patients. The antigen specificity of the peripheral T cells that underwent clonal expansion was not determined. At doses from 0.1 to 3.0 mg/kg, clonal expansion was seen in both CD4+ and CD8+ blood T cells between baseline and week 6. In partial responders in the 0.1-3.0 mg/kg groups, normalized peripheral clonal expansion was found to be among the lowest, especially among CD8+ T cells. On average, CD8+ T cells showed more expanded clones than CD4+ T cells after ivuxolimab.

Clipping removes 7 bases from V and 6 bases from J, with 14 as the unmatched junction base count. From the cysteine up to the phenylalanine, the CDR3 has a length of 18 residues. Just the 54-base CDR3 DNA is kept, in frame starting at base 1. The CDR1 and CDR2 encoded by the germline V gene (reference sequence) are SEHNR and FQNEAQ. For sequencing of the TCRbeta CDR3 region, genomic DNA was extracted from the sorted cells. The immunoSEQ Assay was used to sequence the TCRbeta CDR3 regions. As stored in TCRdb, this immuneACCESS dataset retains in-frame rearrangements with V and J assigned. A fraction of the clones does not appear; measured against another copy, unresolved V genes explain less than half of the discrepancy, and the remainder lacks a known reason. This sample has roughly 150,000 clones in its table, and 94% of those were observed once. Jointly, the top ten make up 0.3% to 0.35% of the sample.

Points on this clone: No antigen is known for it. One base away there is no much larger clone; base qualities are not given.

Patients with autoimmune disease history or receiving systemic immunosuppression were excluded from the trial. In every dose cohort, peripheral blood was drawn for TCR sequencing at baseline, cycle 4 day 1, and cycle 7 day 1. Samples were obtained from an open-label, multicenter, first-in-human phase I dose-escalation trial of ivuxolimab. Adults with locally advanced or metastatic head and neck squamous cell, hepatocellular, melanoma or renal cell carcinoma were enrolled in the trial. Before TCR sequencing, CD4+ T cells and CD8+ T cells were sorted from peripheral blood as separate populations. The specimen was CD4+ or CD8+ T cells sorted from blood, collected in a trial of the OX40 agonist ivuxolimab. The chain is made from TRBV7-9 and TRBJ2-1, and TRBD2 matches 14 of the central bases. This TCR derives from an adult with an advanced solid tumor such as melanoma, head and neck, liver or kidney cancer. CDR3 sequence: CASIIGTSGRGFFNEQFF. At the DNA level, the sequence is TGTGCCAGCATCATTGGGACTAGCGGGAGAGGATTCTTCAATGAGCAGTTCTTC. The CDR3, completed at both ends by the reference TRBV7-9 and TRBJ2-1 genes, gives the full variable domain DTGVSQNPRHKITKRGQNVTFRCDPISEHNRLYWYRQTLGQGPEFLTYFQNEAQLEKSRLLSDRFSAERPKGSFSTLEIQRTEQGDSAMYLCASIIGTSGRGFFNEQFFGPGTRLTVL.